This is a list of T cell receptor beta chains from one sample in a study of vaccination and CD4 T cells after COVID-19. These receptors have no identified antigens. TCRdb itself ran the PCR reads through MiXCR, one entry per CDR3 protein. This table has about 19,000 distinct CDR3 sequences, roughly 23% appearing once. Specimen: cultured CD4+ T cells from blood. The receptors here all came from a human donor with COVID-19. CDR3s include the opening cysteine and the closing phenylalanine or tryptophan. The order of the fields is J gene, clone size, D gene, V gene, CDR3 protein, CDR3 DNA. D genes are given only for firm matches. The size entry is marked missing in some rows and otherwise reads once, few, many or a size class.

j_gene: TRBJ2-7
abundance: few
d_gene: TRBD1
v_gene: TRBV5-4
CDR3aa: CASGDRGAYEQYF
CDR3nt: TGTGCCAGCGGCGACAGGGGCGCCTACGAGCAGTACTTC

j_gene: TRBJ2-1
abundance: -
d_gene: -
v_gene: TRBV7-2
CDR3aa: CASGPGGSSYNEQFF
CDR3nt: TGTGCCAGCGGGCCTGGGGGAAGCTCCTACAATGAGCAGTTCTTC

j_gene: TRBJ2-2
abundance: -
d_gene: TRBD2
v_gene: TRBV10-3
CDR3aa: CASAGGPGELFF
CDR3nt: TGTGCCTCAGCGGGGGGTCCCGGGGAGCTGTTTTTT

j_gene: TRBJ2-4
abundance: few
d_gene: -
v_gene: TRBV2
CDR3aa: CASSLLDGNIQYF
CDR3nt: TGTGCCAGCAGTTTACTAGATGGCAACATTCAGTACTTC

j_gene: TRBJ2-3
abundance: few
d_gene: TRBD1
v_gene: TRBV5-4
CDR3aa: CASSRDRGTDTQYF
CDR3nt: TGTGCCAGCAGCCGGGACAGGGGGACAGATACGCAGTATTTT

j_gene: TRBJ2-1
abundance: few
d_gene: -
v_gene: TRBV27
CDR3aa: CASSLNPPRAGSPWEQFF
CDR3nt: TGTGCCAGCAGTTTAAACCCCCCCCGGGCGGGGAGCCCCTGGGAGCAGTTCTTC

j_gene: TRBJ2-4
abundance: few
d_gene: -
v_gene: TRBV7-9
CDR3aa: CASSPPELAKNIQYF
CDR3nt: TGTGCCAGCAGCCCACCGGAACTAGCCAAAAACATTCAGTACTTC

j_gene: TRBJ1-1
abundance: -
d_gene: -
v_gene: TRBV19
CDR3aa: CASKRGVMNTEAFF
CDR3nt: TGTGCCAGTAAAAGAGGGGTAATGAACACTGAAGCTTTCTTT

j_gene: TRBJ1-5
abundance: medium-sized
d_gene: TRBD1
v_gene: TRBV20-1
CDR3aa: CSAIIYHDRGNQPQHF
CDR3nt: TGCAGTGCCATAATATACCATGACAGGGGCAATCAGCCCCAGCATTTT

j_gene: TRBJ2-2
abundance: -
d_gene: -
v_gene: TRBV29-1
CDR3aa: CSVAGAGATGELFF
CDR3nt: TGCAGCGTCGCCGGGGCGGGGGCCACCGGGGAGCTGTTTTTT

j_gene: TRBJ1-6
abundance: -
d_gene: -
v_gene: TRBV6-1
CDR3aa: CASGESKLLNSPLHF
CDR3nt: TGTGCCAGCGGGGAGAGTAAACTACTTAATTCACCCCTCCACTTT

j_gene: TRBJ1-2
abundance: few
d_gene: -
v_gene: TRBV11-2
CDR3aa: CASSGTAAGSLGGYTF
CDR3nt: TGTGCCAGCAGCGGAACTGCCGCCGGCAGCCTGGGCGGCTACACCTTC

j_gene: TRBJ2-3
abundance: -
d_gene: -
v_gene: TRBV29-1
CDR3aa: CSVAGSTDTQYF
CDR3nt: TGCAGCGTTGCAGGGTCGACAGATACGCAGTATTTT

j_gene: TRBJ2-2
abundance: -
d_gene: -
v_gene: TRBV6-1
CDR3aa: CASSQGVVGELFF
CDR3nt: TGTGCCAGCTCACAAGGGGTCGTCGGGGAGCTGTTTTTT

j_gene: TRBJ2-4
abundance: -
d_gene: -
v_gene: TRBV6-1
CDR3aa: CASSEAGVAKNIQYF
CDR3nt: TGTGCCAGCAGTGAAGCGGGGGTAGCCAAAAACATTCAGTACTTC

j_gene: TRBJ2-3
abundance: few
d_gene: -
v_gene: TRBV19
CDR3aa: CASSLQDFTDTQYF
CDR3nt: TGTGCCAGTAGTCTACAGGACTTCACAGATACGCAGTATTTT

j_gene: TRBJ2-3
abundance: few
d_gene: -
v_gene: TRBV2
CDR3aa: CASSEALTSWRTDTQYF
CDR3nt: TGTGCCAGCAGTGAAGCACTAACTAGCTGGCGCACAGATACGCAGTATTTT

j_gene: TRBJ1-1
abundance: few
d_gene: TRBD1
v_gene: TRBV14
CDR3aa: CASSRLTGGTEAFF
CDR3nt: TGTGCCAGCAGTCGTCTCACAGGGGGAACTGAAGCTTTCTTT

j_gene: TRBJ1-1
abundance: -
d_gene: TRBD1
v_gene: TRBV19
CDR3aa: CASRPTGMNTEAFF
CDR3nt: TGTGCCAGTAGGCCGACAGGGATGAACACTGAAGCTTTCTTT

j_gene: TRBJ1-1
abundance: -
d_gene: -
v_gene: TRBV12-3/TRBV12-4
CDR3aa: CASSLWGNLGEAFF
CDR3nt: TGTGCCAGCAGTTTATGGGGGAATTTGGGTGAAGCTTTCTTT

j_gene: TRBJ2-1
abundance: -
d_gene: -
v_gene: TRBV5-4
CDR3aa: CASSLGLKDEQFF
CDR3nt: TGTGCCAGCAGCTTGGGACTAAAGGATGAGCAGTTCTTC

j_gene: TRBJ1-1
abundance: few
d_gene: -
v_gene: TRBV5-4
CDR3aa: CASSSRGSLNTEAFF
CDR3nt: TGTGCCAGCAGCTCCCGGGGCTCCCTAAACACTGAAGCTTTCTTT

j_gene: TRBJ2-1
abundance: few
d_gene: TRBD1
v_gene: TRBV7-9
CDR3aa: CASSASRDRGFNEQFF
CDR3nt: TGTGCCAGCAGCGCCTCCCGGGACAGGGGGTTCAATGAGCAGTTCTTC

j_gene: TRBJ2-3
abundance: few
d_gene: -
v_gene: TRBV19
CDR3aa: CASSMRVDTQYF
CDR3nt: TGTGCCAGTAGTATGAGAGTAGATACGCAGTATTTT

j_gene: TRBJ1-2
abundance: -
d_gene: -
v_gene: TRBV19
CDR3aa: CASSIGLSGAGYGYTF
CDR3nt: TGTGCCAGTAGTATAGGCTTGTCGGGGGCCGGCTATGGCTACACCTTC

j_gene: TRBJ1-1
abundance: -
d_gene: -
v_gene: TRBV18
CDR3aa: CASSQPGTNTEAFF
CDR3nt: TGTGCCAGCTCACAACCGGGAACCAACACTGAAGCTTTCTTT

j_gene: TRBJ2-1
abundance: -
d_gene: TRBD1
v_gene: TRBV2
CDR3aa: CASGRDRAYNEQFF
CDR3nt: TGTGCCAGTGGCCGGGACAGGGCATACAATGAGCAGTTCTTC

j_gene: TRBJ2-7
abundance: -
d_gene: -
v_gene: TRBV20-1
CDR3aa: CSARAERSNYEQYF
CDR3nt: TGCAGTGCTAGAGCGGAGCGGAGCAACTACGAGCAGTACTTC

j_gene: TRBJ1-5
abundance: -
d_gene: -
v_gene: TRBV6-1
CDR3aa: CASSLDVTYSNQPQHF
CDR3nt: TGTGCCAGCAGCTTGGACGTAACTTATAGCAATCAGCCCCAGCATTTT

j_gene: TRBJ1-2
abundance: few
d_gene: -
v_gene: TRBV11-3
CDR3aa: CASSLGRGQVEANYGYTF
CDR3nt: TGTGCCAGCAGCTTAGGCCGCGGTCAGGTAGAAGCTAACTATGGCTACACCTTC

j_gene: TRBJ2-3
abundance: few
d_gene: -
v_gene: TRBV19
CDR3aa: CASRANSRGGDTQYF
CDR3nt: TGTGCCAGCAGAGCAAACTCCCGGGGAGGAGATACGCAGTATTTT

j_gene: TRBJ2-3
abundance: -
d_gene: -
v_gene: TRBV10-3
CDR3aa: CAINGDGSTDTQYF
CDR3nt: TGTGCCATCAACGGGGACGGCAGCACAGATACGCAGTATTTT

j_gene: TRBJ1-5
abundance: few
d_gene: TRBD1
v_gene: TRBV18
CDR3aa: CASSPDRDQPQHF
CDR3nt: TGTGCCAGCTCACCTGACAGGGACCAGCCCCAGCATTTT

j_gene: TRBJ1-1
abundance: few
d_gene: TRBD1
v_gene: TRBV10-3
CDR3aa: CATNRQGAEAFF
CDR3nt: TGTGCCACGAACCGACAGGGCGCTGAAGCTTTCTTT

j_gene: TRBJ2-3
abundance: few
d_gene: -
v_gene: TRBV7-2
CDR3aa: CASSLQYGAADTQYF
CDR3nt: TGTGCCAGCAGCTTACAATACGGGGCGGCAGATACGCAGTATTTT

j_gene: TRBJ2-3
abundance: few
d_gene: TRBD1
v_gene: TRBV20-1
CDR3aa: CSAATQGAPDTQYF
CDR3nt: TGCAGTGCAGCTACGCAGGGGGCCCCGGATACGCAGTATTTT

j_gene: TRBJ2-1
abundance: few
d_gene: TRBD2
v_gene: TRBV5-3
CDR3aa: CASSFQGGGAYEQFF
CDR3nt: TGTGCCAGCAGCTTTCAGGGCGGGGGGGCATATGAGCAGTTCTTC

j_gene: TRBJ2-3
abundance: -
d_gene: TRBD1
v_gene: TRBV14
CDR3aa: CASSQVPGQFTDTQYF
CDR3nt: TGTGCCAGCAGCCAAGTTCCGGGACAGTTCACAGATACGCAGTATTTT

j_gene: TRBJ1-4
abundance: -
d_gene: TRBD1
v_gene: TRBV19
CDR3aa: CASSYSGQGREKLFF
CDR3nt: TGTGCCAGTAGCTATTCGGGACAGGGCCGTGAAAAACTGTTTTTT

j_gene: TRBJ1-1
abundance: few
d_gene: -
v_gene: TRBV19
CDR3aa: CASIRDSLFTEAFF
CDR3nt: TGTGCCAGTATCCGAGACAGTTTATTCACTGAAGCTTTCTTT

j_gene: TRBJ1-1
abundance: -
d_gene: TRBD1
v_gene: TRBV12-3/TRBV12-4
CDR3aa: CASNLNRGTEAFF
CDR3nt: TGTGCCAGCAACCTAAACAGGGGCACTGAAGCTTTCTTT

j_gene: TRBJ2-6
abundance: -
d_gene: -
v_gene: TRBV7-2
CDR3aa: CASSLEPSAGANVLTF
CDR3nt: TGTGCCAGCAGCTTAGAGCCAAGTGCTGGGGCCAACGTCCTGACTTTC

j_gene: TRBJ2-3
abundance: -
d_gene: TRBD2
v_gene: TRBV11-2
CDR3aa: CASSLGGSGGADTQYF
CDR3nt: TGTGCCAGCAGCTTAGGAGGTAGCGGGGGAGCAGATACGCAGTATTTT

j_gene: TRBJ2-7
abundance: few
d_gene: -
v_gene: TRBV7-2
CDR3aa: CASSVIRGETGEQYF
CDR3nt: TGTGCCAGCAGCGTCATCCGGGGGGAAACAGGGGAGCAGTACTTC

j_gene: TRBJ1-3
abundance: -
d_gene: -
v_gene: TRBV7-2
CDR3aa: CASSPRVGSGNTIYF
CDR3nt: TGTGCCAGCAGCCCAAGGGTGGGCTCTGGAAACACCATATATTTT

j_gene: TRBJ1-1
abundance: -
d_gene: -
v_gene: TRBV12-3/TRBV12-4
CDR3aa: CASSQTMNTEAFF
CDR3nt: TGTGCCAGCAGCCAGACCATGAACACTGAAGCTTTCTTT

j_gene: TRBJ1-1
abundance: once
d_gene: -
v_gene: TRBV5-4
CDR3aa: CAGRWAKDTEAFF
CDR3nt: TGTGCCGGGAGATGGGCTAAGGACACTGAAGCTTTCTTT

j_gene: TRBJ2-7
abundance: few
d_gene: -
v_gene: TRBV19
CDR3aa: CASLKGGSYEQYF
CDR3nt: TGTGCCAGTTTAAAGGGGGGTTCCTACGAGCAGTACTTC

j_gene: TRBJ2-5
abundance: -
d_gene: TRBD1
v_gene: TRBV29-1
CDR3aa: CSAMTGLQEAQYF
CDR3nt: TGCAGCGCGATGACAGGGCTCCAGGAGGCCCAGTACTTC